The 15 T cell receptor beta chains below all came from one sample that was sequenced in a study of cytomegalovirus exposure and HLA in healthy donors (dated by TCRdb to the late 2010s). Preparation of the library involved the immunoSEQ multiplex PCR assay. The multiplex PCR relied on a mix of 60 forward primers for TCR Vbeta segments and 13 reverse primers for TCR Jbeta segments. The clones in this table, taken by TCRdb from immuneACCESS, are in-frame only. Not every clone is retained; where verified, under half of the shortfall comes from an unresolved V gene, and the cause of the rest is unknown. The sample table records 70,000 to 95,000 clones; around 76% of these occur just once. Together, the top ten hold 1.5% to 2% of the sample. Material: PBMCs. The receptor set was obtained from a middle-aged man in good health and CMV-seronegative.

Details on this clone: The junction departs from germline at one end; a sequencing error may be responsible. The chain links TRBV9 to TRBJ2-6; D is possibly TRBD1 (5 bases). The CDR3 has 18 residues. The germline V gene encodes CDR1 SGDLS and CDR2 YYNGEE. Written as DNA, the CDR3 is TGTGCCAGCAGCCTCAAAAAGGGGCCGATCTCTGGGGCCAACGGCCTGACTTTC. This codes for CASSLKKGPISGANGLTF.

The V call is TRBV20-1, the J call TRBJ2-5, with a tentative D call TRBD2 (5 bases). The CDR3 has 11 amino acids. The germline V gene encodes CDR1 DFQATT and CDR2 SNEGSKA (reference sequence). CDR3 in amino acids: CGLAGYETQYF. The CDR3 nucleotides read TGCGGTCTTGCGGGTTACGAGACCCAGTACTTC.

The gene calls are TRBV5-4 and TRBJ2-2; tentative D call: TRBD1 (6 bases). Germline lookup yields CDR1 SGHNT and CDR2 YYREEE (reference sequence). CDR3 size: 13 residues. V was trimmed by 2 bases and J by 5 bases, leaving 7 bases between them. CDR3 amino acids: CASSFRGTGELFF. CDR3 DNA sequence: TGTGCCAGCAGCTTCAGGGGAACCGGGGAGCTGTTTTTT.

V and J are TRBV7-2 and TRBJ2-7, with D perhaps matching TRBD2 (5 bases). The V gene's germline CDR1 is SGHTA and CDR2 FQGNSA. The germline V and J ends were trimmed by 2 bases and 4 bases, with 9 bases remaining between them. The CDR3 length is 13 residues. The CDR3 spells CASSLSGMYEQYF. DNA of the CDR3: TGTGCCAGCAGCTTATCCGGGATGTACGAGCAGTACTTC.

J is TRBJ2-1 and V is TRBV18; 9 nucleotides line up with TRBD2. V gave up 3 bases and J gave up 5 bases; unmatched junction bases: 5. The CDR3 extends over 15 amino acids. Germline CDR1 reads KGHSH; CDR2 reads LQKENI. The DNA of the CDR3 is TGTGCCAGCTCACCCGGACTAGCGAGTGACAATGAGCAGTTCTTC. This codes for CASSPGLASDNEQFF.

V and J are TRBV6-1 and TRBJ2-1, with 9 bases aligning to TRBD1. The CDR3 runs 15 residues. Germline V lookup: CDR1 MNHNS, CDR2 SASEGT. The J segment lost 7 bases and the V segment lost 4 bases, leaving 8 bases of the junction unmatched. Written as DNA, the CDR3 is TGTGCCAGCAGTGCTTCTGGACAGGGGCTGAATGAGCAGTTCTTC. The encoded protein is CASSASGQGLNEQFF.

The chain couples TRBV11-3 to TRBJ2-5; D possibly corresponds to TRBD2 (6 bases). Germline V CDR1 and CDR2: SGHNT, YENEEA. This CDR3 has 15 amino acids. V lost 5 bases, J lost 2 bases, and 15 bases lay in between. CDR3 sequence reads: CASSRNSGRQETQYF. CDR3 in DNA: TGTGCCAGCAGCCGGAATAGCGGACGTCAAGAGACCCAGTACTTC.

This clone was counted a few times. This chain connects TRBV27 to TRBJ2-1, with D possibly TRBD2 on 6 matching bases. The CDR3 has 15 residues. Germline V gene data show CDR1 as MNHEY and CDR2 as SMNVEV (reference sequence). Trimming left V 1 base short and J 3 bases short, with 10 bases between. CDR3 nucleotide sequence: TGTGCCAGCAGTTTATTCGGGAGTCTCTACAATGAGCAGTTCTTC. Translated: CASSLFGSLYNEQFF.

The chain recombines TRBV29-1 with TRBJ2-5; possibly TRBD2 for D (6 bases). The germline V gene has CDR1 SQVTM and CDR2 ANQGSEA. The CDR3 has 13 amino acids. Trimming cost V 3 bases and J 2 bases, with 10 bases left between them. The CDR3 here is CSVDLAHQETQYF. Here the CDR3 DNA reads TGCAGCGTTGACCTAGCGCATCAAGAGACCCAGTACTTC.

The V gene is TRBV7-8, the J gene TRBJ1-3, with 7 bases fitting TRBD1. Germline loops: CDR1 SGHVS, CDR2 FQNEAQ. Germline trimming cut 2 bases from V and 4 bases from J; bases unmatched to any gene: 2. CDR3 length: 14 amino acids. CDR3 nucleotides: TGTGCCAGCAGCTTAAGGGACAGCGGAAACACCATATATTTT. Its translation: CASSLRDSGNTIYF.

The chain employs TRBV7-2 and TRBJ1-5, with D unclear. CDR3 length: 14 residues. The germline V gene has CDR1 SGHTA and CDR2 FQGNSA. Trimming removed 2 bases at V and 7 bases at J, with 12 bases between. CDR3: CASSLRVLDQPQHF. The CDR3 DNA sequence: TGTGCCAGCAGCTTAAGGGTACTAGACCAGCCCCAGCATTTT.

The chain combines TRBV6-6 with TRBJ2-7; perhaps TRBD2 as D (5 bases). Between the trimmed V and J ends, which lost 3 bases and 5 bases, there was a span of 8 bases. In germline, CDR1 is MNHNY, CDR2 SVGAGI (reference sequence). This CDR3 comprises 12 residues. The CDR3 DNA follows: TGTGCCAGCAGTTATATGGGAGACGAGCAGTACTTC. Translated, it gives CASSYMGDEQYF.

Here the CDR3 reads CASSQAKTDNRLYEQYF. CDR3 bases: TGCGCCAGCAGCCAAGCGAAGACAGACAATAGGCTCTACGAGCAGTACTTC. This sequence joins TRBV4-1 and TRBJ2-7; maybe TRBD1 (5 bases). From germline, CDR1 is MGHRA and CDR2 YSYEKL. Deletions cut 1 base from V and 3 bases from J, with 19 bases between. The CDR3 runs to 17 residues.

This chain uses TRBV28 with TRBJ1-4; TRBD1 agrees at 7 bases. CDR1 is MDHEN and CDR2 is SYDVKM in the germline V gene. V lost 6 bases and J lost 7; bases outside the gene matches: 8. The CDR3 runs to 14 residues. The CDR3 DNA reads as TGTGCCAGCAGCACAGGGGCAGAAGGTGAAAAACTGTTTTTT. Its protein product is CASSTGAEGEKLFF.

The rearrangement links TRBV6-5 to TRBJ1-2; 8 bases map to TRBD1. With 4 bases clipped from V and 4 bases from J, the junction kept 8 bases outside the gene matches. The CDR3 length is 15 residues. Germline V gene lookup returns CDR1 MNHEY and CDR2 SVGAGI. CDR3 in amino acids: CASSSPDRAAYGYTF. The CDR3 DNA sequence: TGTGCCAGCAGTTCCCCGGACAGGGCTGCCTATGGCTACACCTTC.